The rows below give T cell receptor beta chains drawn from one sample of a study of radiotherapy plus CTLA-4 blockade in lung cancer. The protocol was immunoSEQ multiplex PCR, while the TCRdb copy is restricted to in-frame clones and leaves out a portion. The sample includes 75,000 to 100,000 clones, 60% to 75% of them seen just once. Source: peripheral blood, taken from a patient treated with radiotherapy plus ipilimumab. All receptors come from a human donor with non-small cell lung cancer who had a partial response to radiotherapy plus ipilimumab. Some clones in this sample may be carry-over from other donors' samples. Each CDR3 is given with its conserved first and last residue. D genes are given only for firm matches. Only part of the rows carry a size: once, few, many, or a class if the clone is expanded.

D gene	V gene	J gene	clone size	CDR3 protein	CDR3 DNA
TRBD1	TRBV9	TRBJ2-7	-	CASSVGGTGSYEQYF	TGTGCCAGCAGCGTAGGCGGGACAGGCTCCTACGAGCAGTACTTC
TRBD2	TRBV28	TRBJ2-4	-	CASSEIAGQNIQYF	TGTGCCAGCAGTGAGATAGCGGGACAAAACATTCAGTACTTC
-	TRBV7-2	TRBJ2-5	-	CASSLALGGKETQYF	TGTGCCAGCAGCTTAGCGCTCGGGGGTAAAGAGACCCAGTACTTC
-	TRBV6-6	TRBJ2-2	-	CASSYSPGARTGELFF	TGTGCCAGCAGTTACTCCCCTGGGGCGAGGACCGGGGAGCTGTTTTTT
-	TRBV30	TRBJ2-2	-	CAWSRQMNTGELFF	TGTGCCTGGAGCCGTCAGATGAACACCGGGGAGCTGTTTTTT
TRBD2	TRBV5-1	TRBJ2-3	-	CASSLLAGDTQYF	TGCGCCAGCAGCTTGTTAGCGGGAGATACGCAGTATTTT
-	TRBV5-5	TRBJ2-3	-	CASSLEGSTDTQYF	TGTGCCAGCAGCTTGGAGGGGAGCACAGATACGCAGTATTTT
TRBD1	TRBV7-2	TRBJ2-2	-	CASSPAGTGPTGELFF	TGTGCCAGCAGCCCAGCCGGGACAGGGCCCACCGGGGAGCTGTTTTTT
TRBD1	TRBV15	TRBJ2-3	-	CATSRLTGEDTQYF	TGTGCCACCAGCAGACTAACAGGGGAAGATACGCAGTATTTT
TRBD2	TRBV28	TRBJ2-1	-	CASSPGTSGSHEQFF	TGTGCCAGCAGTCCCGGGACTAGCGGGAGTCACGAGCAGTTCTTC
-	TRBV11-3	TRBJ2-1	-	CASSFDTGLGSYNEQFF	TGTGCCAGCAGCTTTGACACAGGTTTAGGGTCCTACAATGAGCAGTTCTTC
TRBD2	TRBV19	TRBJ2-1	-	CASSIGAGGYNEQFF	TGTGCCAGTAGTATTGGGGCGGGGGGATACAATGAGCAGTTCTTC
-	TRBV9	TRBJ2-3	-	CASSVADPRRGGFTDTQYF	TGTGCCAGCAGCGTAGCGGACCCCAGGAGGGGGGGATTCACAGATACGCAGTATTTT
TRBD1	TRBV5-6	TRBJ1-5	-	CASSLRDRGYQPQHF	TGTGCCAGCAGCTTGAGGGACAGGGGTTATCAGCCCCAGCATTTT
-	TRBV28	TRBJ1-2	few	CASRAVSRTLNYGYTF	TGTGCCAGCAGGGCAGTCTCCCGGACACTTAACTATGGCTACACCTTC
TRBD1	TRBV5-1	TRBJ2-7	-	CASSSGQGGEQYF	TGCGCCAGCAGCTCGGGACAGGGGGGCGAGCAGTACTTC
TRBD2	TRBV29-1	TRBJ2-1	-	CSVEEGGLAGAFEQFF	TGCAGCGTTGAAGAAGGGGGACTAGCGGGGGCCTTTGAGCAGTTCTTC
-	TRBV27	TRBJ2-5	few	CASSFNGRGQTQYF	TGTGCCAGCAGTTTTAACGGGCGGGGCCAGACCCAGTACTTC
TRBD2	TRBV7-9	TRBJ2-1	few	CASGNSGRSPGEQFF	TGTGCCAGCGGAAATAGCGGGAGGTCTCCGGGTGAGCAGTTCTTC
TRBD2	TRBV7-2	TRBJ2-3	-	CASSLGTSGGATDTQYF	TGTGCCAGCAGCTTAGGGACTAGCGGGGGGGCTACAGATACGCAGTATTTT
TRBD1	TRBV27	TRBJ1-2	few	CASRGTGGRYTF	TGTGCCAGCAGGGGGACAGGTGGACGCTACACCTTC
-	TRBV28	TRBJ2-6	-	CASSLGGSGANVLTF	TGTGCCAGCAGTTTAGGAGGCTCTGGGGCCAACGTCCTGACTTTC
TRBD2	TRBV28	TRBJ2-7	-	CASIGWDAGGPHFYEQYF	TGTGCCAGCATCGGCTGGGATGCGGGAGGTCCTCATTTCTACGAGCAGTACTTC
-	TRBV6-1	TRBJ1-5	-	CASSMLNTNQPQHF	TGTGCCAGCAGCATGCTGAACACGAATCAGCCCCAGCATTTT
-	TRBV7-3	TRBJ2-1	-	CASSLTRSSYNEQFF	TGTGCCAGCAGCTTAACGAGGAGCTCCTACAATGAGCAGTTCTTC
-	TRBV6-5	TRBJ1-2	-	CASSYSSVTSYTF	TGTGCCAGCAGTTACTCGTCAGTTACCTCTTACACCTTC
TRBD2	TRBV28	TRBJ2-3	-	CASSFPQRESGDTQYF	TGTGCCAGCAGTTTCCCTCAGCGGGAGTCAGGGGATACGCAGTATTTT
TRBD2	TRBV7-2	TRBJ2-5	-	CASSAGGGQETQYF	TGTGCCAGCAGCGCTGGCGGGGGACAAGAGACCCAGTACTTC
TRBD2	TRBV6-5	TRBJ2-5	-	CASSFQAGVLETQYF	TGTGCCAGCAGTTTCCAAGCGGGAGTTTTAGAGACCCAGTACTTC
-	TRBV30	TRBJ1-6	-	CAWNLDFGSPLHF	TGTGCCTGGAATCTGGACTTTGGTTCACCCCTCCACTTT
TRBD1	TRBV11-1	TRBJ2-1	-	CASSLRTAGQGTYNEQFF	TGTGCCAGCAGCCTACGGACGGCGGGACAGGGGACCTACAATGAGCAGTTCTTC
-	TRBV7-3	TRBJ2-2	-	CASSPDSDTGELFF	TGTGCCAGCAGCCCCGATTCGGACACCGGGGAGCTGTTTTTT
TRBD2	TRBV18	TRBJ2-7	-	CASSPSSGTSRYEQYF	TGTGCCAGCTCACCGTCTTCCGGGACTAGTAGGTACGAGCAGTACTTC
-	TRBV6-1	TRBJ2-1	-	CASSEGLASYNEQFF	TGTGCCAGCAGTGAAGGGCTAGCGAGCTACAATGAGCAGTTCTTC
TRBD2	TRBV19	TRBJ2-1	-	CASDPGTSGGAEEQFF	TGTGCCAGCGACCCCGGGACTAGCGGGGGGGCCGAAGAGCAGTTCTTC
-	TRBV5-1	TRBJ2-1	-	CASSLGTPYNEQFF	TGCGCCAGCAGCTTGGGGACACCGTACAATGAGCAGTTCTTC
-	TRBV7-9	TRBJ2-2	few	CASSSQGLNTGELFF	TGTGCCAGCAGTTCGCAGGGGTTGAACACCGGGGAGCTGTTTTTT
-	TRBV18	TRBJ2-1	-	CASSPPSAGRREQFF	TGTGCCAGCTCACCACCGTCGGCGGGGAGGCGTGAGCAGTTCTTC
TRBD1	TRBV4-1	TRBJ1-2	medium-sized	CASSLNPGGLDYGYTF	TGCGCCAGCAGCCTGAACCCAGGGGGCTTGGACTATGGCTACACCTTC
TRBD2	TRBV6-1	TRBJ2-3	-	CASSLTSVSTDTQYF	TGTGCCAGCAGCCTCACTAGCGTAAGCACAGATACGCAGTATTTT
TRBD2	TRBV6-1	TRBJ2-1	-	CASSGPGLAGFSYNEQFF	TGTGCCAGCAGTGGCCCGGGACTAGCGGGATTCTCCTACAATGAGCAGTTCTTC
-	TRBV15	TRBJ1-2	-	CATSRDLLGAFGYTF	TGTGCCACCAGCAGAGATCTCTTGGGGGCCTTTGGCTACACCTTC
-	TRBV2	TRBJ2-6	few	CASRETGANVLTF	TGTGCCAGCAGGGAGACTGGGGCCAACGTCCTGACTTTC
TRBD1	TRBV14	TRBJ2-7	-	CASRRQGTYEQYF	TGTGCCAGCCGAAGACAGGGAACCTACGAGCAGTACTTC
-	TRBV15	TRBJ1-2	-	CATSRDRYQGRGGYTF	TGTGCCACCAGCAGAGATCGGTATCAGGGGAGGGGAGGCTACACCTTC
-	TRBV18	TRBJ2-1	-	CASRPGQSYNEQFF	TGTGCCAGCCGACCGGGACAATCCTACAATGAGCAGTTCTTC